The entry below gives a single T cell receptor (beta chain) sequence along with its context. This CDR3 has 18 amino acids. The trim removed 4 bases at V and 4 bases at J, leaving 13 bases unmatched. Per the germline V gene, CDR1 is PRHDT and CDR2 is FYEKMQ (reference sequence). This entry belongs to a study of T cell responses to AZD1222 COVID-19 vaccine. Using immunoSEQ multiplex PCR, the repertoire was profiled, and TCRdb retains in-frame clones only, with some absent. The repertoire holds tens of thousands of clones, with roughly 82% as singletons. The chain joins TRBV13 to TRBJ2-3; 11 bases map to TRBD2. The sequenced sample was peripheral blood, obtained on day 0 of AZD1222 vaccination. This receptor was taken from an adult in good health. CDR3 region: CASSSPISGGARADTQYF. The CDR3 DNA follows: TGTGCCAGCAGCTCCCCGATTAGCGGGGGGGCTAGGGCAGATACGCAGTATTTT.